These 26 T cell receptor beta chains originate from one sample sequenced in a study of blood T cell repertoires in COVID-19. This table comes from immunoSEQ multiplex PCR, and its TCRdb copy is limited to in-frame clones, with some not included. The repertoire holds around 290,000 clones, 88% seen once, with about 1% in the top ten. The specimen sequenced was PBMCs or T cells enriched from blood (not recorded which). The receptor source for this set is a woman aged 30 to 39 who had recovered from COVID-19.

The V gene is TRBV5-4, the J gene TRBJ2-2, with D unclear. The CDR3 sequence is 14 residues long. From germline, CDR1 is SGHNT and CDR2 YYREEE (reference sequence). The V and J ends lost 0 bases and 8 bases respectively, with 11 bases between them. CDR3 in amino acids: CASSLVQESGELFF. Here the CDR3 DNA reads TGTGCCAGCAGCTTGGTGCAGGAATCGGGGGAGCTGTTTTTT.

The rearrangement links TRBV6-5 to TRBJ2-3; weak D call: TRBD1 (5 bases). The germline V and J ends were trimmed by 1 base and 0 bases, with 11 bases remaining between them. Germline V gene data show CDR1 as MNHEY and CDR2 as SVGAGI. The CDR3 runs to 16 residues. This CDR3 reads CASSYWAGWSTDTQYF. CDR3 DNA sequence: TGTGCCAGCAGTTACTGGGCAGGGTGGAGCACAGATACGCAGTATTTT.

V and J are TRBV25-1 and TRBJ1-3; 8 positions agree with TRBD1. The CDR3 sequence is 15 residues long. Germline CDR1 and CDR2: MGHDK and SYGVNS. V lost 7 bases, J lost 4 bases, and 9 bases stayed unmatched. CDR3 coding DNA: TGTGCCAGCACGTCCGACAGGGGAGGAGGAAACACCATATATTTT. It encodes CASTSDRGGGNTIYF.

As DNA, the CDR3 is TGTGCCACCAGTGATTTAAGTAGTGGCTACACCTTC. It translates to CATSDLSSGYTF. This chain uses TRBV24-1 with TRBJ1-2; D ambiguous. V gave up 1 base and J gave up 7 bases, with 6 bases separating them. Germline values: CDR1 KGHDR, CDR2 SFDVKD. The CDR3 runs 12 residues.

The genes are TRBV6-5 and TRBJ2-1; TRBD2 might be the D (5 bases). Trimming left V 5 bases short and J 9 bases short, with 20 bases between. CDR1 and CDR2 from the germline V gene are MNHEY and SVGAGI. The CDR3 covers 15 residues. CDR3 sequence: CASSRLKGGGSEQFF. CDR3 in DNA: TGTGCCAGCAGTAGATTGAAAGGTGGTGGGAGTGAGCAGTTCTTC.

The chain uses TRBV10-3 and TRBJ1-2; D uncertain. CDR3 length equals 15 residues. The germline CDR1 and CDR2 sequences are ENHRY and SYGVKD. The V end was cut by 9 bases, the J end by 2 bases, with 19 bases between. CDR3 in amino acids: CAIRKEAGSNYGYTF. The CDR3 region has the DNA TGTGCCATTCGGAAAGAGGCTGGCAGCAACTATGGCTACACCTTC.

V gene TRBV2 combines with J gene TRBJ2-5, with D perhaps TRBD2 (6 bases). The length of the CDR3 is 13 residues. V was clipped by 5 bases and J by 2 bases, with 9 bases between them. The germline gives CDR1 SNHLY, CDR2 FYNNEI. The CDR3 DNA reads TGTGCCAGCAGTCCGGAGGGACAAGAGACCCAGTACTTC. Its protein is CASSPEGQETQYF.

The chain has TRBV6-2 or TRBV6-3 and TRBJ2-2; D is unclear. CDR3 size: 19 residues. Germline lookup yields CDR1 MNHEY and CDR2 SVGEGT. V lost 2 bases and J lost 6, with 25 bases in between. CDR3 sequence reads: CASSYNRRQVRNLAGELFF. The CDR3 DNA is TGTGCCAGCAGTTACAACCGCCGACAAGTTAGGAATTTGGCCGGGGAGCTGTTTTTT.

The genes are TRBV9 and TRBJ2-1; TRBD1 aligns across 8 bases. The CDR3 has 15 residues. The V gene's germline CDR1 is SGDLS and CDR2 YYNGEE. The V segment lost 0 bases and the J segment 7 bases; nucleotides outside the gene matches: 6. The CDR3 nucleotides are TGTGCCAGCAGCGTAGGCTCAGGGGGCTTGAATGAGCAGTTCTTC. This translates into CASSVGSGGLNEQFF.

The V and J genes are TRBV27 and TRBJ1-2, with 10 bases lining up with TRBD1. The CDR3 contains 14 residues. The ends lost 10 bases at V and 11 bases at J; junction bases unmatched: 16. CDR1 and CDR2 from the germline V gene are MNHEY and SMNVEV (reference sequence). As DNA, the CDR3 is TGTGCCACCCTCCTAACCGGGACAGGGGCCAAGTACACCTTC. Translated, it gives CATLLTGTGAKYTF.

The chain combines TRBV2 with TRBJ2-1, with TRBD2 matching over 11 bases. The J segment lost 10 bases and the V segment lost 6 bases, leaving 11 bases of the junction unmatched. This CDR3 has 15 amino acids. CDR1 and CDR2 (germline): SNHLY, FYNNEI. In DNA, the CDR3 is TGTGCCAGCAGGGAACTAGCGGGGGTTCCGGGGGAGCAGTTCTTC. This codes for CASRELAGVPGEQFF.

V and J are TRBV6-5 and TRBJ1-6; D is possibly TRBD1 (6 bases). CDR1 is MNHEY and CDR2 is SVGAGI in the germline V gene. The CDR3 spans 15 residues. Trimming stripped 7 bases from V and 10 bases from J, with 20 bases between. The CDR3 nucleotides read TGTGCCAGCACCCCGACAGGCCTCTTAGACTCACCCCTCCACTTT. Its protein product is CASTPTGLLDSPLHF.

This clone has a handful of counts. The chain couples TRBV30 to TRBJ2-1; TRBD1 might be the D (6 bases). The CDR3 has 14 residues. Germline CDR1 reads GTSNPN; CDR2 reads SVGIG (reference sequence). V gave up 4 bases and J gave up 0 bases, with 10 bases separating them. This chain's CDR3 is CAWKGGFSYNEQFF. The DNA for the CDR3 is TGTGCCTGGAAAGGGGGTTTCTCCTACAATGAGCAGTTCTTC.

This chain's CDR3 is CASSPPRAGGFYNEQFF. CDR3 nucleotides: TGTGCCAGCTCACCACCGCGGGCGGGAGGGTTCTACAATGAGCAGTTCTTC. The chain has TRBV18 and TRBJ2-1, with 9 bases matching TRBD2. The germline V gene has CDR1 KGHSH and CDR2 LQKENI. The trim removed 0 bases at V and 3 bases at J, leaving 6 bases unmatched. The CDR3 runs to 17 residues.

This sequence joins TRBV14 and TRBJ2-5; D unresolved. There are 11 residues in the CDR3. Between the trimmed V and J ends, which lost 3 bases and 4 bases, there was a span of 3 bases. Germline CDR1 and CDR2: SGHDN and FVKESK. CDR3 amino acids: CASSQAETQYF. CDR3 sequence (DNA): TGTGCCAGCAGCCAGGCAGAGACCCAGTACTTC.

In DNA form, the CDR3 reads TGTGCCAGCAGGACCACCCAGGGCGATACGCAGTATTTT. Translated: CASRTTQGDTQYF. V usage is TRBV6-5 and J usage is TRBJ2-3; maybe TRBD1 (5 bases). This CDR3 is built from 13 residues. Trimming left V 6 bases short and J 6 bases short, with 13 bases between. Per the germline V gene, CDR1 is MNHEY and CDR2 is SVGAGI.

V usage is TRBV7-9 and J usage is TRBJ1-1, with D possibly being TRBD1 (5 bases). The CDR3 has 14 residues. Germline CDR1 SEHNR, CDR2 FQNEAQ (reference sequence). Between the trimmed V and J ends, which lost 6 bases and 4 bases, there was a span of 15 bases. This CDR3 is CASSSNRWVTEAFF. DNA for the CDR3: TGTGCCAGCAGTTCGAACAGGTGGGTCACTGAAGCTTTCTTT. The full variable domain, in which reference TRBV7-9 and TRBJ1-1 provide the parts outside the CDR3, is DTGVSQNPRHKITKRGQNVTFRCDPISEHNRLYWYRQTLGQGPEFLTYFQNEAQLEKSRLLSDRFSAERPKGSFSTLEIQRTEQGDSAMYLCASSSNRWVTEAFFGQGTRLTVV.

This chain joins TRBV30 and TRBJ2-7, with 9 bases identical to TRBD1. CDR3 size: 14 residues. The V and J ends lost 1 base and 2 bases, in that order; junction bases with no gene match: 3. Germline assignment: CDR1 GTSNPN and CDR2 SVGIG (reference sequence). CDR3 amino acids: CAWSAGTGPYEQYF. CDR3 coding DNA: TGTGCCTGGAGTGCAGGGACAGGGCCCTACGAGCAGTACTTC.

The V gene is TRBV10-3, the J gene TRBJ2-3; 9 bases align to TRBD1. CDR3 length: 14 amino acids. CDR1 ENHRY and CDR2 SYGVKD come from the germline V gene. Unmatched junction bases numbered 5, after V lost 7 bases and J lost 3 bases. The DNA for the CDR3 is TGTGCCATCAAATCGGACAGGGGTACAGATACGCAGTATTTT. Translated: CAIKSDRGTDTQYF.

The J gene is TRBJ1-2, the V gene TRBV9; TRBD1 aligns across 10 bases. V gave up 2 bases and J gave up 8 bases; unmatched junction bases: 12. CDR3 size: 16 residues. Germline assignment: CDR1 SGDLS and CDR2 YYNGEE. CDR3 loop: CASSVGQGSTSDGYTF. The CDR3 DNA follows: TGTGCCAGCAGCGTGGGACAGGGGTCAACCTCCGACGGCTACACCTTC.

This chain links TRBV7-2 with TRBJ1-4; 9 bases are shared with TRBD1. The CDR3 runs to 17 residues. After removal of 4 bases from V and 6 bases from J, the junction contained 12 bases not matched to a gene. CDR1 and CDR2 (germline): SGHTA, FQGNSA. CDR3 bases: TGTGCCAGCAGCTACACAGGGGGCGCATGGGGAGATGAAAAACTGTTTTTT. This codes for CASSYTGGAWGDEKLFF.

The chain employs TRBV29-1 and TRBJ1-6, with a tentative D call TRBD1 (6 bases). The CDR3 has 15 amino acids. CDR1 and CDR2 (germline): SQVTM, ANQGSEA. Trimming took off 7 bases at V and 7 bases at J, with 20 bases between the two ends. This CDR3 reads CSAQIPGHQNSPLHF. The CDR3 DNA follows: TGCAGCGCACAGATACCGGGACACCAAAATTCACCCCTCCACTTT.

In its sample, this clone was seen once. The chain recombines TRBV4-3 with TRBJ1-6; D remains ambiguous. The CDR3 is made up of 14 amino acids. Germline V gene lookup returns CDR1 LGHNA and CDR2 YSLEER. The ends were cut back, 1 base at V and 5 bases at J, with 6 bases in the middle. CDR3 DNA sequence: TGCGCCAGCAGCCAAGTGCGGGATAATTCACCCCTCCACTTT. As protein: CASSQVRDNSPLHF.

This sequence joins TRBV27 and TRBJ2-5; D might be TRBD2 (5 bases). This CDR3 comprises 16 residues. CDR1 is MNHEY, CDR2 SMNVEV, per germline (reference sequence). Deletions cut 6 bases from V and 5 bases from J, with 22 bases between. The CDR3 DNA is TGTGCCAGCAGCTTAAGAGACGCGGGTTTAGGGGAGACCCAGTACTTC. This translates into CASSLRDAGLGETQYF.

As to this clone: Sequence at one end of the junction differs from germline and may be a read error. The chain links TRBV14 to TRBJ2-5; unclear D gene. The CDR3 has 12 residues. Germline V gene data show CDR1 as SGHDN and CDR2 as FVKESK. CDR3 protein: CASSQDQETQYF. The DNA for the CDR3 is TGTGCCAGCAGCCAAGACCAGGAGACCCAGTACTTC.

The rearrangement links TRBV27 to TRBJ1-1; unclear D gene. From germline, CDR1 is MNHEY and CDR2 SMNVEV (reference sequence). The CDR3 is 14 residues long. V lost 5 bases, J lost 0 bases, and 10 bases lay in between. The DNA for the CDR3 is TGTGCCAGCAGTCTCCTAGGAGTGAACACTGAAGCTTTCTTT. As protein: CASSLLGVNTEAFF.